This is a list of T cell receptor beta chains from one sample in a study of early T cells in non-severe SARS-CoV-2 infection. TCRdb ran MiXCR on the 5' RACE reads and lists one entry per CDR3 protein. The table has 70,000 or so distinct CDR3 sequences, about a tenth seen once. The sequencing sample was made of whole blood. The source is an adult who was a healthcare worker with PCR-confirmed SARS-CoV-2 infection or an uninfected control (not recorded which). CDR3s include the opening cysteine and the closing phenylalanine or tryptophan. A D gene is named only where the DNA matches it firmly. Expanded clones are given a class, and other clones once, few, many or no size at all.

j_call | v_call | clone_size | d_call | cdr3_nt | cdr3_aa
TRBJ2-5 | TRBV5-1 | few | TRBD1 | TGCGCCAGCAGCCGGGGACAGGTCGGGGAGACCCAGTACTTC | CASSRGQVGETQYF
TRBJ2-7 | TRBV11-2 | few | NA | TGTGCCAGCAGCTTCAGTTCCGCTCGCACCTACGAGCAGTACTTC | CASSFSSARTYEQYF
TRBJ2-2 | TRBV20-1 | NA | TRBD2 | TGCAGTGCTCACGACCTCATTAGCGGGAGTCCCACCGGGGAGCTGTTTTTT | CSAHDLISGSPTGELFF
TRBJ2-2 | TRBV24-1 | many | TRBD2 | TGTGCCACCAGTGATCCTAGCGGGGCGAACACCGGGGAGCTGTTTTTT | CATSDPSGANTGELFF
TRBJ1-6 | TRBV19 | NA | NA | TGTGCCAGTAGTACAGGGACGGCTAATTCACCCCTCCACTTT | CASSTGTANSPLHF
TRBJ2-1 | TRBV6-6 | NA | NA | TGTGCCAGCAGTTACTCGCTCAATGAGCAGTTCTTC | CASSYSLNEQFF
TRBJ1-2 | TRBV19 | few | TRBD1 | TGTGCCAGTAATCGGGACAGGGAGCGCTACACCTTC | CASNRDRERYTF
TRBJ2-3 | TRBV5-1 | few | NA | TGCGCCAGCAGCTTGGAAGGGAGAGATACGCAGTATTTT | CASSLEGRDTQYF
TRBJ2-1 | TRBV7-9 | many | NA | TGTGCCAGCAGCCCAGATCCGACGAATGAGCAGTTCTTC | CASSPDPTNEQFF
TRBJ2-5 | TRBV12-3/TRBV12-4 | few | NA | TGTGCCAGCAGAGACCTGACAGGAGGGTTGGCGACCCAGTACTTC | CASRDLTGGLATQYF
TRBJ1-2 | TRBV6-5 | few | TRBD1 | TGTGCCAGCAGTTTAAGGGACAGACCCAACTATGGCTACACCTTC | CASSLRDRPNYGYTF
TRBJ2-7 | TRBV10-3 | NA | NA | TGTGCCATCAGTGATGGAGTCCGGGCGGGCGAGCAGTACTTC | CAISDGVRAGEQYF
TRBJ1-5 | TRBV5-1 | few | NA | TGCGCCAGCAGCTTGGGTTGGGAGGGCAATCAGCCCCAGCATTTT | CASSLGWEGNQPQHF
TRBJ1-1 | TRBV6-6 | NA | NA | TGTGCCAGCAGTTACTCGATCGGCACTGAAGCTTTCTTT | CASSYSIGTEAFF
TRBJ1-3 | TRBV5-1 | few | NA | TGCGCCAGCAGCCCGATTGACAGGTCGCCTGGAAACACCATATATTTT | CASSPIDRSPGNTIYF
TRBJ2-2 | TRBV10-2 | NA | NA | TGCGCCAGCAGGGGGATCACCGGGGAGCTGTTTTTT | CASRGITGELFF
TRBJ1-2 | TRBV29-1 | few | TRBD1 | TGCAGCGCCGCACAGGGGGACTATGGCTACACCTTC | CSAAQGDYGYTF
TRBJ2-3 | TRBV7-2 | NA | NA | TGTGCCAGCAGCCTTATCACAGATACGCAGTATTTT | CASSLITDTQYF
TRBJ2-2 | TRBV11-2 | many | NA | TGTGCCAGCACGGGCGGGACGAACACCGGGGAGCTGTTTTTT | CASTGGTNTGELFF
TRBJ1-6 | TRBV11-2 | NA | NA | TGTGCCAGCAGCTCGATCGGACAGAATAATTCACCCCTCCACTTT | CASSSIGQNNSPLHF
TRBJ2-1 | TRBV20-1 | many | NA | TGCAGTGCTAGAGATAGACTCCATGAGCAGTTCTTC | CSARDRLHEQFF
TRBJ2-1 | TRBV29-1 | NA | TRBD2 | TGCAGCGTTGGTAGCGGGAGCGGTTTATATGAGCAGTTCTTC | CSVGSGSGLYEQFF
TRBJ2-3 | TRBV20-1 | NA | TRBD2 | TGCAGTGCCCTGACTGGGGTAGCGGGAGTGGATACGCAGTATTTT | CSALTGVAGVDTQYF
TRBJ1-1 | TRBV5-1 | NA | NA | TGCGCCAGCAGCTTGTCGAACACAAATGAAGCTTTCTTT | CASSLSNTNEAFF
TRBJ2-1 | TRBV19 | NA | NA | TGTGCCAGTAGTATCAAGGGTTCAGGCTACAATGAGCAGTTCTTC | CASSIKGSGYNEQFF
TRBJ2-1 | TRBV7-8 | medium-sized | NA | TGTGCCAGCAGCTTAAGGGTGTGGGGGTCACTATCACTCTACAATGAGCAGTTCTTC | CASSLRVWGSLSLYNEQFF
TRBJ1-4 | TRBV6-5 | many | TRBD1 | TGTGCCAGCAGTTACTTGACAGGGGGCCATGAAAAACTGTTTTTT | CASSYLTGGHEKLFF
TRBJ2-2 | TRBV30 | NA | TRBD1 | TGTGCCTCCCGCAGGGGGTTCAACACCGGGGAGCTGTTTTTT | CASRRGFNTGELFF
TRBJ1-2 | TRBV27 | once | NA | TGTGCCAGCAGGATTAGGGCCTCTACCGGCTATGGCTACACCTTC | CASRIRASTGYGYTF
TRBJ2-3 | TRBV29-1 | many | NA | TGCAGCGTTCGAAAGGGCTCAAGCACAGATACGCAGTATTTT | CSVRKGSSTDTQYF
TRBJ2-7 | TRBV20-1 | NA | TRBD2 | TGCAGTGCCCCCACTAGCGGGAGGAAAGAGCAGTACTTC | CSAPTSGRKEQYF
TRBJ2-5 | TRBV19 | NA | TRBD1 | TGTGCCAGTAGTATAGTGTGGGACAGGGGGCAAGAGACCCAGTACTTC | CASSIVWDRGQETQYF
TRBJ1-1 | TRBV20-1 | NA | TRBD1 | TGCAGTGCTAGAGATGGGGACAGGAAAGCTTTCTTT | CSARDGDRKAFF
TRBJ2-1 | TRBV24-1 | many | NA | TGTGCCACCAGTGATTTGGACGGTGAGCAGTTCTTC | CATSDLDGEQFF
TRBJ2-2 | TRBV27 | few | TRBD2 | TGTGCCAGCAGTTTCGGGCTTAGCGGGAGGGCCAACGGGGAGCTGTTTTTT | CASSFGLSGRANGELFF
TRBJ2-3 | TRBV7-2 | NA | TRBD1 | TGTGCCAGCAGCCTAGGACAGGATAGAGATACGCAGTATTTT | CASSLGQDRDTQYF
TRBJ2-1 | TRBV7-2 | few | TRBD2 | TGTGCCAGCAGACTAGCGGACTACAATGAGCAGTTCTTC | CASRLADYNEQFF
TRBJ1-1 | TRBV5-7 | NA | NA | TGTGCCAGCAGCTTGGGATACCGATATGAAGCTTTCTTT | CASSLGYRYEAFF
TRBJ2-1 | TRBV15 | many | TRBD1 | TGTGCCACCCTCGGACAGGACCTTGGGAATGAGCAGTTCTTC | CATLGQDLGNEQFF
TRBJ2-7 | TRBV9 | few | NA | TGTGCCAGCAGCCCTCGGACAGGAGGGTACGAGCAGTACTTC | CASSPRTGGYEQYF
TRBJ2-7 | TRBV23-1 | many | TRBD1 | TGCGCCAGCAGTCGTCCTACAGGGGGACAGTCTTACGAGCAGTACTTC | CASSRPTGGQSYEQYF
TRBJ1-2 | TRBV29-1 | NA | TRBD1 | TGCAGCGTCAAACAGGGGAGAGGTGGCTACACCTTC | CSVKQGRGGYTF
TRBJ2-5 | TRBV11-2 | many | TRBD2 | TGTGCCAGCAGCTTATGGCGTCTAGCGGGAGTTAAAGAGACCCAGTACTTC | CASSLWRLAGVKETQYF
TRBJ2-7 | TRBV7-9 | few | TRBD2 | TGTGCCAGCGGACTAGATTTAGGGCAGTACTTC | CASGLDLGQYF
TRBJ2-1 | TRBV6-5 | few | TRBD1 | TGTGCCAGCAGCCGAACGACAGGGCTACGGGATGAGCAGTTCTTC | CASSRTTGLRDEQFF
TRBJ1-6 | TRBV4-1 | NA | NA | TGCGCCAGCAGCCAAGGGTTGTCACCCCTCCACTTT | CASSQGLSPLHF
TRBJ2-7 | TRBV5-1 | NA | NA | TGCGCCAGCAGCACCGGGACAATTAGTCTCGAGCAGTACTTC | CASSTGTISLEQYF
TRBJ1-6 | TRBV28 | NA | NA | TGTGCCAGCACCCGGGCGATAAGACTCAATTCACCCCTCCACTTT | CASTRAIRLNSPLHF
TRBJ1-1 | TRBV7-9 | few | NA | TGTGCCAGCAGCCGCTTCACAGGAGTTAACACTGAAGCTTTCTTT | CASSRFTGVNTEAFF
TRBJ1-1 | TRBV15 | many | NA | TGTGCCACCAGCAGAGACGCTCAGGGTCGAGCTTTCTTT | CATSRDAQGRAFF
TRBJ2-1 | TRBV27 | NA | TRBD2 | TGTGCCAGCAGCCGACTGACTAGCGGCCCCTACAATGAGCAGTTCTTC | CASSRLTSGPYNEQFF
TRBJ2-7 | TRBV7-2 | NA | NA | TGTGCCAGCAGCCCAATCCGGGGCGGTGCCTACGAGCAGTACTTC | CASSPIRGGAYEQYF
TRBJ2-7 | TRBV19 | NA | NA | TGTGCCAGTAGTCGCGGGACGTTCAGCTCCTACGAGCAGTACTTC | CASSRGTFSSYEQYF